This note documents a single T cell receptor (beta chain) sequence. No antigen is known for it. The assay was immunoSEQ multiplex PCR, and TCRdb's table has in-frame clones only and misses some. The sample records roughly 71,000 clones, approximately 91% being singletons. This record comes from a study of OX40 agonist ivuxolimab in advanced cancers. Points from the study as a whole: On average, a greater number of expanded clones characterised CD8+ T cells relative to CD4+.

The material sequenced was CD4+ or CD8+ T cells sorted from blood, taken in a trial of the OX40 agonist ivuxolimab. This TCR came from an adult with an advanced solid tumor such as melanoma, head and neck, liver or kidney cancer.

CDR3 region: CASSQVGNTEAFF. The CDR3 DNA reads as TGCGCCAGCAGCCAAGTTGGGAACACTGAAGCTTTCTTT. The genes are TRBV4-1 and TRBJ1-1; D call uncertain. V shed 1 base and J shed 1 base, with 4 bases lying between them. The V gene's germline CDR1 is MGHRA and CDR2 YSYEKL. This CDR3 has 13 residues.